Following are 7 T cell receptor beta chains from one sample sequenced in a study of cytomegalovirus exposure and HLA in healthy donors. This PCR relied on a set of 60 Vbeta primers and 13 Jbeta primers. The repertoire was sequenced with immunoSEQ multiplex PCR; TCRdb's copy has only in-frame clones and lacks some. Of over 100,000 clones in the sample, more than 60% were seen once. Material: PBMCs. All receptors come from a middle-aged woman in good health and CMV-seropositive.

The table lists this clone with a few counts. The rearrangement joins TRBV7-6 to TRBJ1-4; possible D gene TRBD1, 6 bases. This CDR3 is built from 16 residues. Germline V gene data show CDR1 as SGHVS and CDR2 as FNYEAQ. The V end was cut by 1 base, the J end by 3 bases, with 12 bases between. The CDR3 loop reads CASSLGTGLPNEKLFF. In DNA form, the CDR3 reads TGTGCCAGCAGCTTAGGAACAGGGTTGCCTAATGAAAAACTGTTTTTT.

CDR3 in amino acids: CASSFGWRGRNQPQHF. The CDR3 nucleotides are TGTGCCAGCAGCTTCGGGTGGAGAGGGCGGAATCAGCCCCAGCATTTT. The chain employs TRBV5-6 and TRBJ1-5; no reliable D call. There are 16 residues in the CDR3. Germline values: CDR1 SGHDT, CDR2 YYEEEE. The ends were cut back, 2 bases at V and 4 bases at J, with 16 bases in the middle.

V gene TRBV12-5 combines with J gene TRBJ2-3, with 13 bases that match TRBD2. Germline V gene lookup returns CDR1 LGHNT and CDR2 FRNRAP. J lost 3 bases, V lost 4 bases, and 4 bases had no gene match. CDR3 length: 16 amino acids. CDR3 bases: TGTGCTAGTGGTTCCGGACTAGCGGGAGCTACAGATACGCAGTATTTT. This codes for CASGSGLAGATDTQYF.

The DNA of the CDR3 is TGTGCCAGAAGCTTCGTCAGGGGGCAGGCAACTAATGAAAAACTGTTTTTT. Amino acids: CARSFVRGQATNEKLFF. V and J are TRBV5-3 and TRBJ1-4; TRBD1 aligns across 8 bases. TRBV5-3 carries the ORF label, with uncertain function. The CDR3 contains 17 residues. The V segment lost 2 bases and the J segment 0 bases; nucleotides outside the gene matches: 6.

The rearrangement links TRBV4-1 to TRBJ2-2, with unresolved D. Between the trimmed V and J ends, which lost 0 bases and 2 bases, there was a span of 7 bases. The germline V gene has CDR1 MGHRA and CDR2 YSYEKL. The CDR3 runs 15 residues. For the CDR3, the DNA is TGCGCCAGCAGCCAAGACTATACCAACACCGGGGAGCTGTTTTTT. Amino acid sequence: CASSQDYTNTGELFF.

The rearrangement links TRBV2 to TRBJ1-2; 7 positions agree with TRBD1. The trim removed 0 bases at V and 8 bases at J, leaving 9 bases unmatched. Germline CDR1 is SNHLY and CDR2 is FYNNEI. The CDR3 covers 15 residues. The DNA for the CDR3 is TGTGCCAGCAGTGAAGCGCGGACAGGTTCGAACGGCTACACCTTC. It yields the protein CASSEARTGSNGYTF.

The V call is TRBV19, the J call TRBJ2-1; D perhaps matches TRBD2 (5 bases). Trimming stripped 3 bases from V and 3 bases from J, with 9 bases between. The CDR3 totals 14 residues. Germline V gene data show CDR1 as LNHDA and CDR2 as SQIVND (reference sequence). CDR3 sequence (DNA): TGTGCCAGTAGTATCGAGGGATACTACAATGAGCAGTTCTTC. Its translation is CASSIEGYYNEQFF.